The T cell receptor beta chain described here comes from a study of CD8+ T cells in alopecia areata. Background on the study: Treated patients were dosed with oral tofacitinib, taking 5 to 10 mg twice daily.

Extracted from the samples, RNA was reverse transcribed into cDNA to serve as the sequencing template. TCRdb's table, derived via immunoSEQ multiplex PCR, lists solely in-frame clones and lacks some. The sample holds some 190,000 clones, roughly three fifths seen once. Treatment in this sample: oral pan-JAK inhibitor, 5-10 mg twice daily. As regards this clone: Its antigen is unidentified.

Whole-study results and caveats: With patients, TCR sharing proved less clear than in mice, a difference possibly related to HLA.

This TCR derives from a human donor with alopecia areata. The sample was CD4+ T cells sorted from blood, taken at week 4, from a patient treated with tofacitinib.

For the CDR3, the DNA is TGCAGCGCCGACACGGGGCCTGAAGCTTTCTTT. Its translation is CSADTGPEAFF. The chain uses TRBV29-1 and TRBJ1-1; maybe TRBD1 (5 bases). V gave up 7 bases and J gave up 6 bases, with 12 bases separating them. Germline V gives CDR1 SQVTM, CDR2 ANQGSEA. The CDR3 has 11 amino acids.